The 21 T cell receptor beta chains below come from one sample, sequenced in a study of blood T cell repertoires in COVID-19 (dated by TCRdb to 2018 to 2020). Receptors were amplified or captured by the immunoSEQ multiplex PCR assay. TCRdb took over this immuneACCESS table, retaining in-frame rearrangements with V and J assigned. Such tables are incomplete; in checked studies, under half of the missing clones stem from an unresolved V gene, and the remainder is unexplained. Recorded for this sample are 400,000 to 450,000 clones; around 91% of them occurred a single time. The ten largest account for under 2% of the sample. The sample taken for sequencing was peripheral blood. The source of these receptors is a woman in her thirties or forties with COVID-19, enrolled during active disease.

V is TRBV30 and J is TRBJ1-5, with D tentatively TRBD1 (5 bases). CDR3 length: 15 residues. Germline V lookup: CDR1 GTSNPN, CDR2 SVGIG (reference sequence). V was shortened by 1 base and J by 1 base, with 11 bases between the two germline ends. In DNA, the CDR3 is TGTGCCTGGAGTGAACCGGGACTGAGCAATCAGCCCCAGCATTTT. This translates into CAWSEPGLSNQPQHF.

J is TRBJ2-7 and V is TRBV13, with TRBD2 matching over 15 bases. Trimming took 6 bases from V and 6 from J; bases not matched to a gene: 9. CDR1 PRHDT and CDR2 FYEKMQ come from the germline V gene (reference sequence). CDR3 length: 16 amino acids. The CDR3 region has the DNA TGTGCCAGCAGTTCAGCCGGGACTAGCGGGAGGTCCGAGCAGTACTTC. As protein: CASSSAGTSGRSEQYF. The variable domain in full, with the rest retrieved from reference TRBV13 and TRBJ2-7, is AAGVIQSPRHLIKEKRETATLKCYPIPRHDTVYWYQQGPGQDPQFLISFYEKMQSDKGSIPDRFSAQQFSDYHSELNMSSLELGDSALYFCASSSAGTSGRSEQYFGPGTRLTVT.

The CDR3 reads CASSPRPNYGYTF. CDR3 DNA: TGTGCCAGCAGCCCGAGGCCTAACTATGGCTACACCTTC. J is TRBJ1-2 and V is TRBV28; D call uncertain. Per germline, CDR1 MDHEN and CDR2 SYDVKM. V shed 6 bases and J shed 0 bases, with 8 bases lying between them. The CDR3 runs 13 residues.

The chain has TRBV5-1 and TRBJ2-2; TRBD1 matches 8 bases. Germline V gene data show CDR1 as SGHRS and CDR2 as YFSETQ. The CDR3 is made up of 14 amino acids. V shed 4 bases, J shed 6 bases, and the junction held 5 bases outside the gene matches. CDR3 DNA: TGCGCCAGCAGCCCGGGACAGGTGGCCGGGGAGCTGTTTTTT. It specifies CASSPGQVAGELFF.

The V and J genes are TRBV7-9 and TRBJ2-3; D is possibly TRBD1 (5 bases). CDR1 and CDR2 (germline): SEHNR, FQNEAQ (reference sequence). The CDR3 loop spans 16 amino acids. The V end was cut by 3 bases, the J end by 0 bases, with 13 bases between. The CDR3 loop is CASSLAIGASTDTQYF. The CDR3 region has the DNA TGTGCCAGCAGCTTGGCGATAGGGGCCAGCACAGATACGCAGTATTTT. The variable domain in full, completed from reference TRBV7-9 and TRBJ2-3, reads DTGVSQNPRHKITKRGQNVTFRCDPISEHNRLYWYRQTLGQGPEFLTYFQNEAQLEKSRLLSDRFSAERPKGSFSTLEIQRTEQGDSAMYLCASSLAIGASTDTQYFGPGTRLTVL.

The rearrangement joins TRBV19 to TRBJ1-1; possibly TRBD1 for D (5 bases). Germline loops: CDR1 LNHDA, CDR2 SQIVND (reference sequence). This CDR3 is built from 15 residues. V lost 4 bases and J lost 0, with 12 bases in between. The CDR3 spells CASSTRQSMNTEAFF. The CDR3 DNA sequence: TGTGCCAGTAGTACTCGACAGTCCATGAACACTGAAGCTTTCTTT.

The chain combines TRBV18 with TRBJ2-1; the match to TRBD1 covers 7 bases. Germline CDR1 is KGHSH and CDR2 is LQKENI. CDR3 length: 16 residues. The junction had 7 bases not matched to a gene; V was cut back by 3 bases and J by 2 bases. CDR3 in amino acids: CASSPAGTVTYNEQFF. The CDR3 DNA sequence: TGTGCCAGCTCACCGGCCGGGACAGTTACCTACAATGAGCAGTTCTTC. The variable domain in full, with the rest retrieved from reference TRBV18 and TRBJ2-1, is NAGVMQNPRHLVRRRGQEARLRCSPMKGHSHVYWYRQLPEEGLKFMVYLQKENIIDESGMPKERFSAEFPKEGPSILRIQQVVRGDSAAYFCASSPAGTVTYNEQFFGPGTRLTVL.

The count of this clone is one. V gene TRBV11-2 combines with J gene TRBJ2-5; the D is unclear. In germline, CDR1 is SGHAT, CDR2 FQNNGV. The CDR3 extends over 15 amino acids. V was trimmed by 0 bases and J by 2 bases, leaving 10 bases between them. CDR3 nucleotide sequence: TGTGCCAGCAGCTTAGACCCGACTGTTCAAGAGACCCAGTACTTC. This translates into CASSLDPTVQETQYF. Complete variable domain (other parts from reference TRBV11-2 and TRBJ2-5): EAGVAQSPRYKIIEKRQSVAFWCNPISGHATLYWYQQILGQGPKLLIQFQNNGVVDDSQLPKDRFSAERLKGVDSTLKIQPAKLEDSAVYLCASSLDPTVQETQYFGPGTRLLVL.

The chain uses TRBV30 and TRBJ1-1; tentative D call: TRBD1 (5 bases). CDR3 length equals 14 residues. From germline, CDR1 is GTSNPN and CDR2 SVGIG (reference sequence). Trimming stripped 5 bases from V and 0 bases from J, with 13 bases between. CDR3 nucleotides: TGTGCCTGGGAAGAGGGACTTTTGAACACTGAAGCTTTCTTT. Its protein product is CAWEEGLLNTEAFF.

The V call is TRBV5-6, the J call TRBJ1-3; TRBD1 might be the D (6 bases). The CDR3 extends over 16 amino acids. CDR1 and CDR2 from the germline V gene are SGHDT and YYEEEE. The V end was cut by 3 bases, the J end by 0 bases, with 13 bases between. CDR3 loop: CASSSLGQHSGNTIYF. CDR3 nucleotide sequence: TGTGCCAGCAGCTCATTAGGACAGCACTCTGGAAACACCATATATTTT.

The rearrangement uses TRBV6-6 and TRBJ1-3, with a weak D call TRBD1 (5 bases). CDR1 is MNHNY and CDR2 is SVGAGI in the germline V gene (reference sequence). V was cut by 2 bases and J by 2 bases, with 7 bases left in between. This CDR3 has 14 residues. The CDR3, as DNA: TGTGCCAGCAGTTACAGGGGTACTGGAAACACCATATATTTT. It encodes CASSYRGTGNTIYF.

V and J are TRBV10-3 and TRBJ2-5, with D possibly matching TRBD1 (5 bases). V shed 3 bases and J shed 3 bases, with 8 bases lying between them. Germline-derived CDR1 and CDR2 are ENHRY and SYGVKD. The CDR3 runs 13 residues. DNA of the CDR3: TGTGCCATCAGTGACGTAGGGGAAGAGACCCAGTACTTC. Protein: CAISDVGEETQYF.

V and J are TRBV9 and TRBJ1-6; 12 nucleotides align to TRBD1. From germline, CDR1 is SGDLS and CDR2 YYNGEE. The J segment lost 5 bases and the V segment lost 3 bases, leaving 6 bases of the junction unmatched. The CDR3 contains 17 residues. This CDR3 reads CASSAGTGGVNNSPLHF. CDR3 coding DNA: TGTGCCAGCAGCGCCGGGACAGGGGGCGTTAATAATTCACCCCTCCACTTT.

The CDR3 spells CASRSIGFRNTEAFF. CDR3 DNA sequence: TGTGCCAGCAGATCCATCGGGTTTCGGAACACTGAAGCTTTCTTT. The V call is TRBV2, the J call TRBJ1-1; D not resolved. CDR3 size: 15 residues. The V end was cut by 6 bases, the J end by 1 base, with 15 bases between. CDR1 is SNHLY, CDR2 FYNNEI, per germline.

This clone has just one count. The chain links TRBV5-1 to TRBJ2-4; D gene ambiguous. V lost 0 bases to trimming and J lost 9 bases, with 19 bases between them. The germline CDR1 and CDR2 sequences are SGHRS and YFSETQ. The CDR3 loop spans 16 amino acids. CDR3 DNA: TGCGCCAGCAGCTTGGCTCGGGTTGGCTCCTTAGGCATTCAGTACTTC. Translating gives CASSLARVGSLGIQYF.

This clone turned up a few times. The chain employs TRBV28 and TRBJ2-1; 9 bases are shared with TRBD2. In germline, CDR1 is MDHEN, CDR2 SYDVKM. The V gene end was trimmed by 5 bases and the J gene end by 9 bases; junction bases not matched to a gene: 11. The CDR3 is 15 amino acids. Here the CDR3 DNA reads TGTGCCAGCAGTAAGGGGGCGGGAGGGCCACGTGAGCAGTTCTTC. It is translated as CASSKGAGGPREQFF.

The chain uses TRBV2 and TRBJ2-5; D ambiguous. Germline CDR1 reads SNHLY; CDR2 reads FYNNEI. Trimming stripped 8 bases from V and 1 base from J, with 11 bases between. The CDR3 contains 13 residues. DNA of the CDR3: TGTGCCAGCCGCGGTAACGGCCAAGAGACCCAGTACTTC. Its translation: CASRGNGQETQYF.

This sequence joins TRBV15 and TRBJ2-7; 13 bases map to TRBD2. With 5 bases clipped from V and 4 bases from J, the junction kept 11 bases outside the gene matches. The CDR3 is 17 residues long. Per germline, CDR1 LNHNV and CDR2 YYDKDF (reference sequence). CDR3: CATSGFGLAGAGYEQYF. CDR3 coding DNA: TGTGCCACCAGCGGGTTCGGACTAGCGGGAGCGGGGTACGAGCAGTACTTC.

This chain connects TRBV28 to TRBJ1-5, with D maybe TRBD1 (6 bases). The V end lost 6 bases, the J end lost 4 bases, and 25 bases lay between the germline ends. The CDR3 runs 18 residues. Germline V gene data show CDR1 as MDHEN and CDR2 as SYDVKM. The CDR3 DNA is TGTGCCAGCAGAAACAATGAGCGGACAGTCGGGCTAAATCAGCCCCAGCATTTT. Protein product: CASRNNERTVGLNQPQHF.

This chain joins TRBV9 and TRBJ2-1; D is possibly TRBD1 (6 bases). The CDR3 covers 16 residues. V was clipped by 0 bases and J by 6 bases, with 16 bases between them. In germline, CDR1 is SGDLS, CDR2 YYNGEE. As DNA, the CDR3 is TGTGCCAGCAGCGTAGTAGCACAGGGTTCCCTCAATGAGCAGTTCTTC. Translating gives CASSVVAQGSLNEQFF.

This sequence joins TRBV11-2 and TRBJ2-3, with no clear D. Germline V lookup: CDR1 SGHAT, CDR2 FQNNGV. The V gene lost 0 bases and the J gene lost 5 bases, with 3 bases spanning the gap. The CDR3 spans 12 residues. In DNA form, the CDR3 reads TGTGCCAGCAGCTTAGACCGAGATACGCAGTATTTT. Its translation: CASSLDRDTQYF.